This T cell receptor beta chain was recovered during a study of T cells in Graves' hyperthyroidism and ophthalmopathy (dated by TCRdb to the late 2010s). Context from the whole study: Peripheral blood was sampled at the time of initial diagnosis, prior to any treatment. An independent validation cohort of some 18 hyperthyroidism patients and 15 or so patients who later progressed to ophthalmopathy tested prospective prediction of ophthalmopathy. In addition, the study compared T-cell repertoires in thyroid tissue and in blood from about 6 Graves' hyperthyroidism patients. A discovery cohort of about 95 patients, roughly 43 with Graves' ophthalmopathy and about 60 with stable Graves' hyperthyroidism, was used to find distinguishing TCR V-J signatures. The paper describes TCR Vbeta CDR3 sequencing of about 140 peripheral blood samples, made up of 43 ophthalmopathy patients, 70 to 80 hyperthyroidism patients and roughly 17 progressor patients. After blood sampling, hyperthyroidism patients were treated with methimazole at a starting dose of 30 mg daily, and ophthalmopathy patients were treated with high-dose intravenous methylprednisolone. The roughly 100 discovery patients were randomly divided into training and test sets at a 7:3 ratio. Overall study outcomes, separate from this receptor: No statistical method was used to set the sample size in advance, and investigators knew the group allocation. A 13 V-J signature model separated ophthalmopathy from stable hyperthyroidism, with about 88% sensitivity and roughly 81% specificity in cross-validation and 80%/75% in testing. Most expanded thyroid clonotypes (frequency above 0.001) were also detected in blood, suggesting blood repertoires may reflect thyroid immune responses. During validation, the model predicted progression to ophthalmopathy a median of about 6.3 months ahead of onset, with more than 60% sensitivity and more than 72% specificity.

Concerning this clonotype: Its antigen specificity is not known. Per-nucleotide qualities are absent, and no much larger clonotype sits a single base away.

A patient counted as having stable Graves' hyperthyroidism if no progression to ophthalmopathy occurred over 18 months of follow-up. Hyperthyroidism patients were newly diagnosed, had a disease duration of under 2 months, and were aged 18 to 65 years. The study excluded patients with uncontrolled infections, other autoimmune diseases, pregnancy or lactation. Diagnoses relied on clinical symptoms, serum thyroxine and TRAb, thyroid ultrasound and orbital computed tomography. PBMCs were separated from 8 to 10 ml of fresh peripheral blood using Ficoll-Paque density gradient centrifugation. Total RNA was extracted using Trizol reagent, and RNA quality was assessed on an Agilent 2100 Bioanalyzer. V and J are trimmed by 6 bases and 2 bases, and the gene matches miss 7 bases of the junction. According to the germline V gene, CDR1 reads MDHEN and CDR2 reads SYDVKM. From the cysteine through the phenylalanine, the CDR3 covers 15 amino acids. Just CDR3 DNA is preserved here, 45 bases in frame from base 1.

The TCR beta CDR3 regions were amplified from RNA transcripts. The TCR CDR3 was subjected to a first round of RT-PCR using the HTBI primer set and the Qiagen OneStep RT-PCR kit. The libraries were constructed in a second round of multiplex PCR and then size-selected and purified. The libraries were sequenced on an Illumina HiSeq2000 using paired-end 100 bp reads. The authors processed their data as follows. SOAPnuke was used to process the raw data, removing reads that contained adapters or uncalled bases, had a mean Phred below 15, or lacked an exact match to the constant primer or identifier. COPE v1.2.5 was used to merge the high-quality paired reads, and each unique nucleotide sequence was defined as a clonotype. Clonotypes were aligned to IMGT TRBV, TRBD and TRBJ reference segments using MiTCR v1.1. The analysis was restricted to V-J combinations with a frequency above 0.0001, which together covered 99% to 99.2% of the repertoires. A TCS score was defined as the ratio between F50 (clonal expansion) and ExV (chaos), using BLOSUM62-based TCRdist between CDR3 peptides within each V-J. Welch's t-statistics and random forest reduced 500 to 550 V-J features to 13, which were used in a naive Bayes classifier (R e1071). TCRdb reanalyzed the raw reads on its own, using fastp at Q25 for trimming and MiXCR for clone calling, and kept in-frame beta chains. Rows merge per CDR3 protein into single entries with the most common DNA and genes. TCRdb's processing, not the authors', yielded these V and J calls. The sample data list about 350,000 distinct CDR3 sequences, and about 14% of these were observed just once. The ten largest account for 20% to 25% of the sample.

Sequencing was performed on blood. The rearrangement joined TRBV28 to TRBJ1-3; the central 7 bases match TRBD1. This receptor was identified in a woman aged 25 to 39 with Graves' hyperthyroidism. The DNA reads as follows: TGTGCCAGCAGACCACAGGGGACGACTGGAAACACCATATATTTT. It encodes CASRPQGTTGNTIYF.